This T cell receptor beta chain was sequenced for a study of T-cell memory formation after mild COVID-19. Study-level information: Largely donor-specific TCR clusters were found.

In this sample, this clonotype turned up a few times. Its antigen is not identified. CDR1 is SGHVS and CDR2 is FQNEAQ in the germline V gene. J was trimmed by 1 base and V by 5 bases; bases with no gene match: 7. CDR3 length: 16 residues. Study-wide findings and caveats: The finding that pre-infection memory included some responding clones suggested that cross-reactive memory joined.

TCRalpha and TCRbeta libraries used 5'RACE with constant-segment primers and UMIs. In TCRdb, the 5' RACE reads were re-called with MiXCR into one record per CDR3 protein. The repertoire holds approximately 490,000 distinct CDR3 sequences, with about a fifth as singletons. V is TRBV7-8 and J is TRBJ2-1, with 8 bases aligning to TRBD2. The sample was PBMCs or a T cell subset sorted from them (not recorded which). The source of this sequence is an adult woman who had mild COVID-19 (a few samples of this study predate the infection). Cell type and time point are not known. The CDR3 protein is CASSPGGGPSYNEQFF. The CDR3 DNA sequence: TGTGCCAGCAGCCCTGGCGGGGGGCCATCCTACAATGAGCAGTTCTTC.